The 19 T cell receptor beta chains listed next were all sequenced from one sample in a study of vaccination effects on CD4 cells after COVID-19 (dated by TCRdb to 2022 to 2024). Libraries were prepared through the immunoSEQ multiplex PCR assay. The source is immuneACCESS, and TCRdb retained only in-frame sequences with V and J called. Part of the clones is not carried over; for the studies checked, unresolved V genes explain less than half of this, and the remainder is unexplained. Within this sample are 60,000 to 80,000 clones, with around 70% of them counted one time only. In total, the top ten clones hold around 2.4% of the sample. After about 10 days of culture, CD4+ T cells were isolated with the EasySep CD4+ T cell isolation kit. Each participant got two doses of an mRNA SARS-CoV-2 vaccine, either BNT162b2 or mRNA-1273. For these receptors, no antigen is known. Sequencing used CD4+ T cells from PBMCs cultured without peptide, obtained after COVID-19 vaccination. The receptors derive from a human donor who received a COVID-19 vaccine.

As DNA, the CDR3 is TGTGCCAGCAGCTCCTCTCTGGGGTTAGGGGGCTTGGATCAGCCCCAGCATTTT. Amino acid sequence: CASSSSLGLGGLDQPQHF. The chain couples TRBV28 to TRBJ1-5; 7 bases fit TRBD1. Germline-derived CDR1 and CDR2 are MDHEN and SYDVKM. The CDR3 length is 18 residues. V shed 6 bases, J shed 5 bases, and the junction held 19 bases outside the gene matches.

The chain is built from TRBV6-6 and TRBJ2-7, with 10 bases lining up with TRBD2. J gave up 0 bases and V 6 bases, and 5 bases lay outside the gene matches. The CDR3 consists of 15 residues. Germline V gene sequence: CDR1 MNHNY, CDR2 SVGAGI (reference sequence). CDR3 nucleotides: TGTGCCAGCAGCAATAGCGGGGGGAGCTCCTACGAGCAGTACGTC. It yields the protein CASSNSGGSSYEQYV.

This chain links TRBV11-1 with TRBJ1-2; 9 bases fit TRBD1. Looked up from germline, CDR1 is SGHAT and CDR2 is FQDESV (reference sequence). CDR3 length: 13 residues. Trimming took 1 base from V and 6 from J; bases not matched to a gene: 0. Written as DNA, the CDR3 is TGTGCCAGCAGCTTAGGACAGGGGGATGGCTACACCTTC. Its protein product is CASSLGQGDGYTF.

The chain joins TRBV18 to TRBJ2-3, with D tentatively TRBD2 (5 bases). The CDR3 length is 12 residues. Germline CDR1 and CDR2: KGHSH and LQKENI. V was trimmed by 2 bases and J by 14 bases, leaving 14 bases between them. The CDR3 bases are TGTGCCAGCTCACCAAGGACGGGAATGCGGTATTTT. Its translation is CASSPRTGMRYF.

The V and J genes are TRBV10-1 and TRBJ2-3; D uncertain. CDR3 size: 14 residues. V gave up 3 bases and J gave up 2 bases, with 9 bases separating them. Germline lookup yields CDR1 WNHNN and CDR2 SYGVQD (reference sequence). The CDR3 loop reads CASSDVGNTDTQYF. The CDR3 DNA reads as TGCGCCAGCAGTGACGTGGGGAACACAGATACGCAGTATTTT.

There are a few counts of this clone. The chain joins TRBV30 to TRBJ1-1; D might be TRBD1 (6 bases). Germline-derived CDR1 and CDR2 are GTSNPN and SVGIG (reference sequence). V lost 2 bases and J lost 1, with 8 bases in between. There are 13 residues in the CDR3. This CDR3 reads CAWSRTENTEAFF. CDR3 in DNA: TGTGCCTGGAGTCGGACAGAGAACACTGAAGCTTTCTTT.

The chain carries TRBV19 and TRBJ1-1; no reliable D call. Per germline, CDR1 LNHDA and CDR2 SQIVND (reference sequence). V was clipped by 7 bases and J by 5 bases, with 20 bases between them. The CDR3 is 15 amino acids. DNA of the CDR3: TGTGCCAGTACCCCCAAAGACCGAGTGCGGACTGAAGCTTTCTTT. This encodes CASTPKDRVRTEAFF. The complete variable domain, with remaining parts taken from reference TRBV19 and TRBJ1-1, reads DGGITQSPKYLFRKEGQNVTLSCEQNLNHDAMYWYRQDPGQGLRLIYYSQIVNDFQKGDIAEGYSVSREKKESFPLTVTSAQKNPTAFYLCASTPKDRVRTEAFFGQGTRLTVV.

The chain recombines TRBV19 with TRBJ1-4, with D possibly TRBD1 on 5 matching bases. CDR1 and CDR2 from the germline V gene are LNHDA and SQIVND (reference sequence). CDR3 length: 14 residues. V shed 3 bases and J shed 6 bases, with 11 bases lying between them. The DNA for the CDR3 is TGTGCCAGTAGTATCCATCGGGGGGATGAAAAACTGTTTTTT. This gives the protein CASSIHRGDEKLFF.

The CDR3 nucleotides are TGTGCCAGCAGCAAAGTCGGAGAAGGGGGCGGGACAGAATCCGAGGGTTGTATGAACACTGAAGCTTTCTTT. Translating it yields CASSKVGEGGGTESEGCMNTEAFF. J is TRBJ1-1 and V is TRBV21-1; no check of the table's D call, TRBD1, against the DNA was made. TRBV21-1 is designated a pseudogene. This CDR3 region has 24 residues.

The chain employs TRBV18 and TRBJ2-7; D tentatively reads TRBD1 or TRBD2 (7 bases each). This CDR3 comprises 21 residues. Per the germline V gene, CDR1 is KGHSH and CDR2 is LQKENI. The V end lost 4 bases, the J end lost 6 bases, and 37 bases lay between the germline ends. For the CDR3, the DNA is TGTGCCAGCTCACTGCCCCGAGGGGGCGGGGGTCCCCCCGGGAAGTCGAGCGAGCAGTACGTC. This translates into CASSLPRGGGGPPGKSSEQYV.

This chain links TRBV5-1 with TRBJ1-3; no definite D call. Germline values: CDR1 SGHRS, CDR2 YFSETQ. Trimming took off 0 bases at V and 3 bases at J, with 22 bases between the two ends. The CDR3 extends over 19 amino acids. CDR3 bases: TGCGCCAGCAGCTTGGTCCCCCCCTTTGGAGGAGGAGGTGGAAACACCATATATTTT. Translated: CASSLVPPFGGGGGNTIYF. Drawing the rest from reference TRBV5-1 and TRBJ1-3, the complete variable domain is KAGVTQTPRYLIKTRGQQVTLSCSPISGHRSVSWYQQTPGQGLQFLFEYFSETQRNKGNFPGRFSGRQFSNSRSEMNVSTLELGDSALYLCASSLVPPFGGGGGNTIYFGEGSWLTVV.

V usage is TRBV11-2 and J usage is TRBJ2-7, with TRBD1 as a possible D gene (6 bases). V was pared by 5 bases and J by 2 bases, with 16 bases between. Per the germline V gene, CDR1 is SGHAT and CDR2 is FQNNGV. The CDR3 is 15 residues long. The DNA for the CDR3 is TGTGCCAGCAGCCCGATTGGGGGCAAACCCTACGAGCAGTACGTC. This sequence encodes CASSPIGGKPYEQYV.

The chain recombines TRBV6-1 with TRBJ2-2; 10 positions match TRBD1. The ends lost 8 bases at V and 5 bases at J; junction bases unmatched: 2. This CDR3 is built from 13 residues. Per the germline V gene, CDR1 is MNHNS and CDR2 is SASEGT. The chain's CDR3 is CASGTGVTGELFF. DNA for the CDR3: TGTGCCAGCGGGACAGGGGTTACCGGGGAGCTGTTTTTT.

The genes are TRBV4-2 and TRBJ2-3, with D tentatively TRBD1 or TRBD2 (5 bases each). Germline assignment: CDR1 LGHNA and CDR2 YNFKEQ. The CDR3 runs 16 residues. Between the trimmed V and J ends, which lost 1 base and 0 bases, there was a span of 11 bases. The CDR3 coding sequence is TGTGCCAGCAGCCAAGGTTCGGGGCCAAGCACAGATACGCAGTATTTT. Its translation: CASSQGSGPSTDTQYF.

The rearrangement links TRBV6-5 to TRBJ1-2; D is possibly TRBD1 (6 bases). CDR1 is MNHEY, CDR2 SVGAGI, per germline. Trimming left V 0 bases short and J 5 bases short, with 10 bases between. The CDR3 loop spans 14 amino acids. In nucleotides, the CDR3 is TGTGCCAGCAGTTACTCAGGGGGAATTTATGGCTACACCTTC. Translation gives CASSYSGGIYGYTF.

The J gene is TRBJ2-1, the V gene TRBV10-3; D might be TRBD2 (5 bases). This CDR3 has 15 residues. V dropped 0 bases and J dropped 10 bases, with 16 bases sitting between them. Looked up from germline, CDR1 is ENHRY and CDR2 is SYGVKD. CDR3 sequence (DNA): TGTGCCATCAGTGAGTCGAATTCCGGGGTCCAAGAGCAGTTCTTC. Translated: CAISESNSGVQEQFF.

V gene TRBV5-1 combines with J gene TRBJ2-5, with D possibly TRBD1 on 5 matching bases. This CDR3 has 12 residues. Germline loops: CDR1 SGHRS, CDR2 YFSETQ. Trimming stripped 4 bases from V and 4 bases from J, with 8 bases between. Here the CDR3 reads CASSNDRETQYF. DNA of the CDR3: TGCGCCAGCAGCAACGACAGAGAGACCCAGTACTTC.

The genes are TRBV6-5 and TRBJ1-3, with TRBD1 matching over 7 bases. Germline-derived CDR1 and CDR2 are MNHEY and SVGAGI. This CDR3 spans 15 amino acids. The ends lost 3 bases at V and 3 bases at J; junction bases unmatched: 5. The CDR3 sequence is CASSYSTGYGNTIYF. CDR3 DNA sequence: TGTGCCAGCAGTTATTCGACAGGGTATGGAAACACCATATATTTT.

This clone appeared a single time. V usage is TRBV12-5 and J usage is TRBJ2-4; D unclear. Trimming took off 3 bases at V and 3 bases at J, with 18 bases between the two ends. Per germline, CDR1 LGHNT and CDR2 FRNRAP. CDR3 length: 17 amino acids. The CDR3 reads CASGFGGFAPGKNIQYF. The CDR3 nucleotides are TGTGCTAGTGGTTTTGGTGGGTTCGCTCCGGGCAAAAACATTCAGTACTTC.